In this sample, the clone carrying this TCR beta chain turned up a few times. Its target is not known. Germline trimming cut 2 bases from V and 1 base from J; bases unmatched to any gene: 1. This CDR3 is 16 amino acids long. The germline CDR1 and CDR2 sequences are SGHAT and FQNNGV. The source of the sample is a study of T-cell reconstitution after alpha-beta-depleted transplantation in children. Study findings and constraints: T-cell numbers and diversity, one year after transplant, stemmed largely from T cells that were newly produced. High day-60 TCRbeta diversity in some patients came from surviving recipient T cells and thymic progenitors. Several hundred expanded graft clones reportedly gave rise to the alpha-beta T cells present about two months after transplant.

The TCRbeta library incorporated unique molecular identifiers. TCRdb re-called the PCR reads with MiXCR, one entry per CDR3 protein. The data contain about 350,000 distinct CDR3 sequences, about 16% of them singletons. The gene calls are TRBV11-2 and TRBJ2-1; TRBD2 agrees at 11 bases. The sequencing here drew on PBMCs, mostly from graft donor cells, taken 360 days after TCRalphabeta/CD19-depleted stem cell transplant. This clonotype originated in a male patient between 2 and 10 years old who had a stem cell transplant for acute lymphoblastic leukemia, so the T cells may come from the graft donor. The CDR3 here is CASSLPSGRSYNEQFF. DNA of the CDR3: TGTGCCAGCAGCTTACCTAGCGGGAGGTCCTACAATGAGCAGTTCTTC.